These 18 T cell receptor beta chains were sequenced from one sample in a study of blood T cell repertoires in COVID-19. Libraries were prepared by immunoSEQ multiplex PCR; TCRdb keeps only in-frame clonotypes and omits some of them. The table includes around 170,000 clones, about 86% detected once. The material sequenced was peripheral blood. Receptors were obtained from a man aged 50 to 59 with active or convalescent COVID-19.

This clone is a singleton in its sample. The J gene is TRBJ1-5, the V gene TRBV5-1; D not resolved. CDR3 length: 15 residues. The germline V and J ends were trimmed by 0 bases and 5 bases, with 12 bases remaining between them. Germline values: CDR1 SGHRS, CDR2 YFSETQ. CDR3 residues: CASSLVGKDDQPQHF. As DNA, the CDR3 is TGCGCCAGCAGCTTGGTGGGCAAGGATGATCAGCCCCAGCATTTT.

The chain combines TRBV27 with TRBJ1-2, with 7 bases aligning to TRBD1. Germline lookup yields CDR1 MNHEY and CDR2 SMNVEV (reference sequence). The CDR3 is 15 residues long. V gave up 3 bases and J gave up 8 bases; unmatched junction bases: 12. The CDR3 region is CASSLAGHRGDGYTF. CDR3 nucleotides: TGTGCCAGCAGTTTGGCAGGCCACAGGGGCGACGGCTACACCTTC.

The CDR3 DNA follows: TGTGCCAGCTCACCACCGGAGCAGTCCTACGAGCAGTACTTC. Protein product: CASSPPEQSYEQYF. V usage is TRBV18 and J usage is TRBJ2-7, with D unclear. The CDR3 contains 14 residues. Trimming shortened V by 0 bases and J by 1 base, and 7 bases separated the two germline ends. Germline-derived CDR1 and CDR2 are KGHSH and LQKENI.

This clone has at least ten counts. The rearrangement links TRBV20-1 to TRBJ1-5, with 7 nucleotides matching TRBD1. CDR3 size: 14 residues. With V trimmed by 3 bases and J by 13 bases, 15 bases remained unmatched. CDR1 is DFQATT and CDR2 is SNEGSKA in the germline V gene (reference sequence). The CDR3, as DNA: TGCAGTGCTAGTGACAGGGTGAGGTCTGGTGAGCAGCATTTT. Translating it yields CSASDRVRSGEQHF.

The chain recombines TRBV5-1 with TRBJ2-1; the match to TRBD2 covers 9 bases. The J segment lost 4 bases and the V segment lost 2 bases, leaving 1 base of the junction unmatched. Germline values: CDR1 SGHRS, CDR2 YFSETQ. The CDR3 spans 14 residues. Written as DNA, the CDR3 is TGCGCCAGCAGCTTTCTAGCGGGATACAATGAGCAGTTCTTC. This encodes CASSFLAGYNEQFF. The whole variable domain, filled in from reference TRBV5-1 and TRBJ2-1, reads KAGVTQTPRYLIKTRGQQVTLSCSPISGHRSVSWYQQTPGQGLQFLFEYFSETQRNKGNFPGRFSGRQFSNSRSEMNVSTLELGDSALYLCASSFLAGYNEQFFGPGTRLTVL.

This clone appeared once. The rearrangement joins TRBV2 to TRBJ1-5; TRBD1 might be the D (6 bases). The CDR3 is 15 amino acids. In germline, CDR1 is SNHLY, CDR2 FYNNEI. Trimming removed 3 bases from V and 0 bases from J, with 9 bases in between. The CDR3 region is CASSDFRGSNQPQHF. In DNA, the CDR3 is TGTGCCAGCAGTGATTTCAGGGGTAGCAATCAGCCCCAGCATTTT.

The J gene is TRBJ2-7, the V gene TRBV5-4; 9 bases match TRBD2. Per the germline V gene, CDR1 is SGHNT and CDR2 is YYREEE (reference sequence). The CDR3 has 15 amino acids. V gave up 0 bases and J gave up 4 bases; unmatched junction bases: 5. The CDR3 region is CASSLGSSGSYEQYF. The CDR3 bases are TGTGCCAGCAGCTTGGGTAGTAGCGGGAGTTACGAGCAGTACTTC.

The gene calls are TRBV3-1 (or the pseudogene TRBV3-2) and TRBJ2-1; 8 bases match TRBD2. The CDR3 contains 16 residues. The V segment lost 3 bases and the J segment 10 bases; nucleotides outside the gene matches: 14. Germline V gene lookup returns CDR1 LGHDT and CDR2 YNNKEL (reference sequence). This chain's CDR3 is CASSQSKGGSGAEQFF. CDR3 sequence (DNA): TGTGCCAGCAGCCAGAGCAAGGGCGGTAGCGGGGCGGAGCAGTTCTTC.

This chain uses TRBV29-1 with TRBJ2-2, with unresolved D. CDR1 and CDR2 (germline): SQVTM, ANQGSEA. Trimming stripped 7 bases from V and 0 bases from J, with 12 bases between. There are 14 residues in the CDR3. The CDR3 here is CSAKPSANTGELFF. The CDR3 DNA reads as TGCAGCGCTAAACCCAGCGCGAACACCGGGGAGCTGTTTTTT.

The rearrangement uses TRBV28 and TRBJ1-2; TRBD1 is a possible D gene (5 bases). Germline-derived CDR1 and CDR2 are MDHEN and SYDVKM. The CDR3 totals 15 residues. V lost 6 bases, J lost 3 bases, and 17 bases lay in between. The CDR3 region is CASRADRGGDYGYTF. The CDR3 coding sequence is TGTGCCAGCAGGGCTGACCGCGGGGGGGACTATGGCTACACCTTC.

The chain carries TRBV27 and TRBJ2-1; D is possibly TRBD2 (6 bases). The V end lost 4 bases, the J end lost 15 bases, and 13 bases lay between the germline ends. Germline V CDR1 and CDR2: MNHEY, SMNVEV (reference sequence). The CDR3 is made up of 11 amino acids. This CDR3 is CASSSGLIRFF. The CDR3 DNA follows: TGTGCCAGCAGTTCGGGACTGATCCGGTTCTTC.

This chain connects TRBV9 to TRBJ2-4; D call uncertain. The CDR3 consists of 17 residues. Per the germline V gene, CDR1 is SGDLS and CDR2 is YYNGEE. Trimming pared 0 bases from V and 0 bases from J, leaving 13 bases between. The CDR3 DNA is TGTGCCAGCAGCGTAGTAGGCGACACCTTAGCCAAAAACATTCAGTACTTC. It translates to CASSVVGDTLAKNIQYF.

This clone was recorded once. The chain uses TRBV27 and TRBJ2-1; TRBD2 might be the D (6 bases). V was cut by 5 bases and J by 16 bases, with 27 bases left in between. The CDR3 totals 15 residues. The germline CDR1 and CDR2 sequences are MNHEY and SMNVEV (reference sequence). CDR3 bases: TGTGCCAGCAGTGATCTGACGGGGGAGTTTGCTCTCACTTTCTTC. Its translation: CASSDLTGEFALTFF.

The chain links TRBV5-1 to TRBJ1-3; no reliable D call. V lost 3 bases, J lost 2 bases, and 9 bases lay in between. Germline V gene lookup returns CDR1 SGHRS and CDR2 YFSETQ. The CDR3 loop spans 14 amino acids. Here the CDR3 DNA reads TGCGCCAGCAGCTCGACTTCCACTGGAAACACCATATATTTT. Its protein product is CASSSTSTGNTIYF.

This clone came up once. The gene calls are TRBV5-1 and TRBJ2-2; 11 bases fit TRBD1. Looked up from germline, CDR1 is SGHRS and CDR2 is YFSETQ. Trimming took 5 bases from V and 5 from J; bases not matched to a gene: 11. CDR3 length: 17 amino acids. CDR3 loop: CASRRTGGDSSTGELFF. DNA for the CDR3: TGCGCCAGCAGGCGGACAGGGGGCGATTCGAGTACCGGGGAGCTGTTTTTT.

V usage is TRBV15 and J usage is TRBJ2-3, with D perhaps matching TRBD2 (7 bases). V lost 7 bases and J lost 5, with 22 bases in between. CDR3 length: 16 amino acids. The germline V gene has CDR1 LNHNV and CDR2 YYDKDF (reference sequence). Here the CDR3 DNA reads TGTGCCACCACCGACCGGGGGGCAGGGGTGATAGATACGCAGTATTTT. Its protein product is CATTDRGAGVIDTQYF.

This clone has more than one count but fewer than ten. The chain links TRBV6-1 to TRBJ1-2; 8 nucleotides line up with TRBD1. The germline CDR1 and CDR2 sequences are MNHNS and SASEGT. The length of the CDR3 is 14 residues. Trimming took 3 bases from V and 4 from J; bases not matched to a gene: 4. CDR3 DNA sequence: TGTGCCAGCAGTGAGGACAGGGTCAGCTATGGCTACACCTTC. This encodes CASSEDRVSYGYTF.

This clone was seen once. The CDR3 reads CSAGQGNGYTF. The CDR3 DNA sequence: TGCAGTGCTGGACAGGGGAATGGCTACACCTTC. This chain links TRBV20-1 with TRBJ1-2, with TRBD1 matching 9 bases. The CDR3 consists of 11 residues. The junction had 1 base not matched to a gene; V was cut back by 5 bases and J by 6 bases. The V gene's germline CDR1 is DFQATT and CDR2 SNEGSKA (reference sequence).